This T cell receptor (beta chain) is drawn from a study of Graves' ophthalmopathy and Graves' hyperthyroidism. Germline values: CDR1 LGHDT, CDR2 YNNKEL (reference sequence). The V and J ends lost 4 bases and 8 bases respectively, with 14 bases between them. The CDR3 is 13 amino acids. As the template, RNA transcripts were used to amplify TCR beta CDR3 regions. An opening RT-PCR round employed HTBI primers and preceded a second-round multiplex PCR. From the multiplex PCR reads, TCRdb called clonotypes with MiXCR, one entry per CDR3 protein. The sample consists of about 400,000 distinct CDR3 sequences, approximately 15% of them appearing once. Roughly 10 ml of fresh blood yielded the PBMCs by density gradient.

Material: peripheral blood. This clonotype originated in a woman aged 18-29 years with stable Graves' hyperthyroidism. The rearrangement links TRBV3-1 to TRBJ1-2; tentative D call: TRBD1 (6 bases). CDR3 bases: TGTGCCAGCAGCCTCGACAGGCTTCACGGCTACACCTTC. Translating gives CASSLDRLHGYTF. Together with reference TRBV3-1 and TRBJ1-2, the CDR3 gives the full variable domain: DTAVSQTPKYLVTQMGNDKSIKCEQNLGHDTMYWYKQDSKKFLKIMFSYNNKELIINETVPNRFSPKSPDKAHLNLHINSLELGDSAVYFCASSLDRLHGYTFGSGTRLTVV.